This passage covers 5 T cell receptor beta chains from one sample sequenced in a study of T cell responses to AZD1222 COVID-19 vaccine. The assay was immunoSEQ multiplex PCR, and TCRdb's table has in-frame clones only and misses some. The table lists 140,000 to 150,000 clones, over 85% of them singletons. The specimen comprised peripheral blood, sampled on day 0 of AZD1222 vaccination. These receptors all stem from an adult in good health.

The chain is built from TRBV5-1 and TRBJ2-5, with TRBD2 identical over 13 bases. Looked up from germline, CDR1 is SGHRS and CDR2 is YFSETQ. The CDR3 has 16 residues. Losses at the gene ends were 0 bases for V and 3 bases for J; bases not matched to a gene: 2. CDR3 region: CASSLEGTSGEETQYF. The CDR3, as DNA: TGCGCCAGCAGCTTGGAAGGGACTAGCGGGGAAGAGACCCAGTACTTC. The variable domain in full, completed from reference TRBV5-1 and TRBJ2-5, reads KAGVTQTPRYLIKTRGQQVTLSCSPISGHRSVSWYQQTPGQGLQFLFEYFSETQRNKGNFPGRFSGRQFSNSRSEMNVSTLELGDSALYLCASSLEGTSGEETQYFGPGTRLLVL.

The chain joins TRBV2 to TRBJ2-3; D is unresolved. Germline-derived CDR1 and CDR2 are SNHLY and FYNNEI. V was pared by 3 bases and J by 0 bases, with 1 base between. The CDR3 has 12 amino acids. The CDR3 DNA reads as TGTGCCAGCAGTGACAGCACAGATACGCAGTATTTT. Encoded protein: CASSDSTDTQYF.

The rearrangement uses TRBV6-5 and TRBJ2-7; TRBD1 is a possible D gene (5 bases). In germline, CDR1 is MNHEY, CDR2 SVGAGI. This CDR3 comprises 14 residues. Trimming pared 6 bases from V and 2 bases from J, leaving 14 bases between. CDR3: CASRPYPTAYEQYF. CDR3 DNA: TGTGCCAGCAGACCCTACCCGACAGCCTACGAGCAGTACTTC.

CDR3 nucleotides: TGCGCCAGCAGCTTCCCTCTTGGACAGGGAGCTAACACTGAAGCTTTCTTT. Protein: CASSFPLGQGANTEAFF. V gene TRBV5-1 combines with J gene TRBJ1-1; 8 bases are shared with TRBD1. This CDR3 contains 17 residues. The V gene's germline CDR1 is SGHRS and CDR2 YFSETQ. The V gene end was trimmed by 2 bases and the J gene end by 2 bases; junction bases not matched to a gene: 11.

The V gene is TRBV5-4, the J gene TRBJ1-2, with TRBD1 matching 8 bases. Looked up from germline, CDR1 is SGHNT and CDR2 is YYREEE (reference sequence). The CDR3 covers 14 residues. V was clipped by 3 bases and J by 8 bases; unmatched bases: 9. The CDR3 DNA sequence: TGTGCCAGCAGCTATGGACAGGGCGAAAGGGGCTACACCTTC. It specifies CASSYGQGERGYTF.